This T cell receptor (beta chain) was obtained from a study of blood T cell repertoires in COVID-19. In the study overall: Collection of acute and convalescent COVID-19 samples took place in the United States, Italy and Spain. T cells, B-cell-depleted T cells, or PBMCs supplied cDNA or gDNA.

Symptom resolution, clearance, or two negative PCRs marked the recovered donors of Cohort 3. This CDR3 is 12 amino acids long. CDR1 is SGHRS and CDR2 is YFSETQ in the germline V gene. The V end lost 4 bases, the J end lost 3 bases, and 7 bases lay between the germline ends. Repertoires were generated with immunoSEQ multiplex PCR, while TCRdb's copy carries only in-frame clones and drops some. The repertoire has roughly 170,000 clones, 82% of them found once; the top ten carry 15% to 20%. Sequencing was performed on PBMCs or T cells enriched from blood (not recorded which). The clonotype was recovered from a man in his sixties who had recovered from COVID-19. The chain joins TRBV5-1 to TRBJ1-1; D not resolved. DNA for the CDR3: TGCGCCAGCAGCGGGAGGGACACTGAAGCTTTCTTT. Translation gives CASSGRDTEAFF.